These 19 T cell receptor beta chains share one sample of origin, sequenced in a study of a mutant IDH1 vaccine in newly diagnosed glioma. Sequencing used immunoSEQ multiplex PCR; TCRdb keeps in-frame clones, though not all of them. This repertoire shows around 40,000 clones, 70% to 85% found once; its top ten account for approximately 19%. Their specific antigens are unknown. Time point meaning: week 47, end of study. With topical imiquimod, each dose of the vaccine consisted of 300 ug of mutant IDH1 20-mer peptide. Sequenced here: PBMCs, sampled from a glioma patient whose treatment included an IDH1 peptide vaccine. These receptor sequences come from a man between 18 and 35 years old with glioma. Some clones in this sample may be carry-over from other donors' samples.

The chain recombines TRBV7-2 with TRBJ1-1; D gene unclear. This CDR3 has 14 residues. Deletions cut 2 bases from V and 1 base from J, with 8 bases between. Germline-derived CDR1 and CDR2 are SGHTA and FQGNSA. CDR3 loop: CASSLRFSNTEAFF. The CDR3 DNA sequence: TGTGCCAGCAGCTTAAGGTTCTCGAACACTGAAGCTTTCTTT.

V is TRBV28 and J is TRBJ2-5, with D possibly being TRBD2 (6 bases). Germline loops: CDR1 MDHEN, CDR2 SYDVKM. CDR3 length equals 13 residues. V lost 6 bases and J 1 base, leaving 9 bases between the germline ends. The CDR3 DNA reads TGTGCCAGCAGCGGGACTTTCCAAGAGACCCAGTACTTC. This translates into CASSGTFQETQYF.

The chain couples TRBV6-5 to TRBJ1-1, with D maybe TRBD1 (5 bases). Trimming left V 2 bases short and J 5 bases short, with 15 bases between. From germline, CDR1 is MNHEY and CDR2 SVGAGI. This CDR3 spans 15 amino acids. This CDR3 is CASSYMAGRETEAFF. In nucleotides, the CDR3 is TGTGCCAGCAGTTACATGGCAGGGCGGGAAACTGAAGCTTTCTTT.

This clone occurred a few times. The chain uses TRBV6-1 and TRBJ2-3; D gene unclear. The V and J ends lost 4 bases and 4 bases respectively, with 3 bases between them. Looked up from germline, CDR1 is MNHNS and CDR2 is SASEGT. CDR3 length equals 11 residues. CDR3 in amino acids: CASSGPDTQYF. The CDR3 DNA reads TGTGCCAGCAGTGGCCCAGATACGCAGTATTTT.

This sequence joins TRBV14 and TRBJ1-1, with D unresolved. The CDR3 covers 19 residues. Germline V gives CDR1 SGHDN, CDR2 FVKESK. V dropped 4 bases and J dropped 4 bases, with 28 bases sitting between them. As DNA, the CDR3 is TGTGCCAGCAGCCTAATCTCACTTATATCACGGACGACTACCACTGAAGCTTTCTTT. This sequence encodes CASSLISLISRTTTTEAFF. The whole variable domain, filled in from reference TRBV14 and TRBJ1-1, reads EAGVTQFPSHSVIEKGQTVTLRCDPISGHDNLYWYRRVMGKEIKFLLHFVKESKQDESGMPNNRFLAERTGGTYSTLKVQPAELEDSGVYFCASSLISLISRTTTTEAFFGQGTRLTVV.

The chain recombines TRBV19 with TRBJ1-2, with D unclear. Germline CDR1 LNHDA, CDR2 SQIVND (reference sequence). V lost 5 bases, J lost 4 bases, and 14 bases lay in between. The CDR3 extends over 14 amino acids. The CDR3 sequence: CASSQNPPTYGYTF. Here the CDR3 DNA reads TGTGCCAGTAGTCAAAACCCACCCACCTATGGCTACACCTTC.

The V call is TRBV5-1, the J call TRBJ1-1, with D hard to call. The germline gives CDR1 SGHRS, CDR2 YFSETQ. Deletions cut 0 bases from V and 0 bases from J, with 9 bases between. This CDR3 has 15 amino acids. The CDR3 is CASSLAGNLNTEAFF. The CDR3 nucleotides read TGCGCCAGCAGCTTGGCCGGGAACCTGAACACTGAAGCTTTCTTT. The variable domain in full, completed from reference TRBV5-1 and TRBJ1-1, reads KAGVTQTPRYLIKTRGQQVTLSCSPISGHRSVSWYQQTPGQGLQFLFEYFSETQRNKGNFPGRFSGRQFSNSRSEMNVSTLELGDSALYLCASSLAGNLNTEAFFGQGTRLTVV.

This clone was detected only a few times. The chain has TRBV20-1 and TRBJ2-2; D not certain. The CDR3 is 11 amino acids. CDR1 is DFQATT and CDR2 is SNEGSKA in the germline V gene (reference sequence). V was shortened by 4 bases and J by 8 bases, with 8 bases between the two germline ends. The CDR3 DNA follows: TGCAGTGCTACCATGCGGGGGGAGCTGTTTTTT. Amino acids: CSATMRGELFF.

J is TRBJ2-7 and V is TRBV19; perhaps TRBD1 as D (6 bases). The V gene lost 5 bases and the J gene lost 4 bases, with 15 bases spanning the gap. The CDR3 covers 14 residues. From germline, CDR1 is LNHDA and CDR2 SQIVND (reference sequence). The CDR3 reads CASSPEQGPYEQYF. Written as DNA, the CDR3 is TGTGCCAGTAGTCCGGAACAGGGTCCGTACGAGCAGTACTTC.

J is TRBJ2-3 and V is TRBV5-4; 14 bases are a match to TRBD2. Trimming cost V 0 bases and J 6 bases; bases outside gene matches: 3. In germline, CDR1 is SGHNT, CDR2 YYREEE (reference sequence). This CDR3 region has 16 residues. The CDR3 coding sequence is TGTGCCAGCAGCTTGGGGGGACTAGCGGGAGTGGATACGCAGTATTTT. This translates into CASSLGGLAGVDTQYF. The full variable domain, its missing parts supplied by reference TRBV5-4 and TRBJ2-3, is ETGVTQSPTHLIKTRGQQVTLRCSSQSGHNTVSWYQQALGQGPQFIFQYYREEENGRGNFPPRFSGLQFPNYSSELNVNALELDDSALYLCASSLGGLAGVDTQYFGPGTRLTVL.

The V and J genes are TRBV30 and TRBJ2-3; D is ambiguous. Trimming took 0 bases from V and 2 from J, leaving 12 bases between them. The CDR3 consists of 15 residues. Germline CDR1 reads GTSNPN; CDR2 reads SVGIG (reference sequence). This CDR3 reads CAWSVGKADTDTQYF. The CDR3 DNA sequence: TGTGCCTGGAGTGTAGGAAAGGCCGACACAGATACGCAGTATTTT.

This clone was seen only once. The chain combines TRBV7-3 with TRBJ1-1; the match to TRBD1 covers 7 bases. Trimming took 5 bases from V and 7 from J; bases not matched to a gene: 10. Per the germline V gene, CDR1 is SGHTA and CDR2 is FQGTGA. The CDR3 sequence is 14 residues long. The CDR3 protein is CASSKRQGTGEAFF. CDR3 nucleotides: TGTGCCAGCAGCAAAAGACAGGGAACGGGTGAAGCTTTCTTT.

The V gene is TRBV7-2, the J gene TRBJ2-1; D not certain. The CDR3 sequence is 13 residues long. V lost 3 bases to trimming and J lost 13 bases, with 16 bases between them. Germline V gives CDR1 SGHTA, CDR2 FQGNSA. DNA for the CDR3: TGTGCCAGCAGCTTTCCAAATGGCAGCAACCAGTTCTTC. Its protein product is CASSFPNGSNQFF.

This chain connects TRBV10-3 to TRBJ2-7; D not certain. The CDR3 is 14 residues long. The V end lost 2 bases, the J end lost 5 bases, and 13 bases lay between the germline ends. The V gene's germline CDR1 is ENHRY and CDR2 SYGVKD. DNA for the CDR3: TGTGCCATCAGTGAGGCAGCAGGCCCCCACGAGCAGTACTTC. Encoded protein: CAISEAAGPHEQYF.

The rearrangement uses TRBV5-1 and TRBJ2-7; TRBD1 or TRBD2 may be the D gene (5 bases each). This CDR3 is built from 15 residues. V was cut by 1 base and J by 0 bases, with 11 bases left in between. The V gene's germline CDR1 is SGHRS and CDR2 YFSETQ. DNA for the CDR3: TGCGCCAGCAGCTTGCGGGACGCGAGCTCCTACGAGCAGTACTTC. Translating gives CASSLRDASSYEQYF.

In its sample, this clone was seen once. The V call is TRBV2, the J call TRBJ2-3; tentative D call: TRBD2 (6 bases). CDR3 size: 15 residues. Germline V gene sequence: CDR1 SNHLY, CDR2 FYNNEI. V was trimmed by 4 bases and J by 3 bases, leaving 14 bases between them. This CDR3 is CASSGGGTATDTQYF. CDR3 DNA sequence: TGTGCCAGCAGTGGTGGCGGGACCGCGACAGATACGCAGTATTTT.

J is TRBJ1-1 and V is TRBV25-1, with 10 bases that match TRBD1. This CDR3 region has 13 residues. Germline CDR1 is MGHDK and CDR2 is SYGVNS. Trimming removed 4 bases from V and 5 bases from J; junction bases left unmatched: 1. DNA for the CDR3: TGTGCCAGCAGTGGGACAGGGGGGACTGAAGCTTTCTTT. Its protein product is CASSGTGGTEAFF.

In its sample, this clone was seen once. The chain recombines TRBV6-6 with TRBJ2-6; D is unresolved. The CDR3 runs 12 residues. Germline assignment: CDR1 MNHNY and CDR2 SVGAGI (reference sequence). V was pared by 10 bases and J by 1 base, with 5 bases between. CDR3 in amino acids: CAIASGANVLTF. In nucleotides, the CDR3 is TGTGCCATCGCGTCTGGGGCCAACGTCCTGACTTTC.

This chain's CDR3 is CASSWGQGAYEQYF. The CDR3 nucleotides read TGTGCCAGCAGCTGGGGACAGGGGGCCTACGAGCAGTACTTC. The V gene is TRBV7-2, the J gene TRBJ2-7; 11 positions agree with TRBD1. This CDR3 has 14 amino acids. With V trimmed by 4 bases and J by 2 bases, 1 base remained unmatched. Per the germline V gene, CDR1 is SGHTA and CDR2 is FQGNSA.